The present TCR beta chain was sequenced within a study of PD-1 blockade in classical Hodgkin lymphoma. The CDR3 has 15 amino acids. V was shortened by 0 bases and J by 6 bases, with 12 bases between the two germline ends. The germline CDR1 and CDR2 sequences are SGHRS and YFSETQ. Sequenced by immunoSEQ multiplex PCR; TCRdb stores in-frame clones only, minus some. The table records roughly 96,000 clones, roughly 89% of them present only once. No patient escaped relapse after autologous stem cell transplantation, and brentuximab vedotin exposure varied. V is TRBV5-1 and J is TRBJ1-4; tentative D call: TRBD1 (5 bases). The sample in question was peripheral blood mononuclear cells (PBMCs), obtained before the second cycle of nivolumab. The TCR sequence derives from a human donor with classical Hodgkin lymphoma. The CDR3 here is CASSLAGRGDEKLFF. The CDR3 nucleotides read TGCGCCAGCAGCTTGGCAGGGCGAGGGGATGAAAAACTGTTTTTT.